Listed here is a single TCR beta chain. What it binds is unknown. This entry is derived from a study of T cell responses to AZD1222 COVID-19 vaccine. Study observations and caveats: Repertoire sampling was restricted to post-peak T cell response timepoints. In a largely white British group with more females than males, clonal diversity was possibly underestimated.

In germline, CDR1 is MNHEY, CDR2 SMNVEV (reference sequence). This CDR3 is 14 amino acids long. Trimming left V 2 bases short and J 2 bases short, with 7 bases between. Sequencing was performed with immunoSEQ multiplex PCR; in TCRdb, only in-frame clones are kept and a portion is missing. The sample records 120,000 to 150,000 clones, about 87% being singletons. The receptor's source is an adult in good health. The chain uses TRBV27 and TRBJ2-1; D remains ambiguous. This specimen was peripheral blood, taken on day 0 of AZD1222 vaccination. The DNA of the CDR3 is TGTGCCAGCAGTTTAGTCGGGCCCTACAATGAGCAGTTCTTC. Its protein is CASSLVGPYNEQFF.